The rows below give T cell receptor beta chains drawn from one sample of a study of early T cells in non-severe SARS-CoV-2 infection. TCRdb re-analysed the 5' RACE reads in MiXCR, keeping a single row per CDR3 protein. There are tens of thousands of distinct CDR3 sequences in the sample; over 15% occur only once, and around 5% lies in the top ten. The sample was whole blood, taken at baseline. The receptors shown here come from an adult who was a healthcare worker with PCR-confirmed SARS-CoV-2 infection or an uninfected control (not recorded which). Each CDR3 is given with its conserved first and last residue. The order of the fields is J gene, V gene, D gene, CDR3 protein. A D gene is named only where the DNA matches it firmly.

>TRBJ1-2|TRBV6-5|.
CATFNEGRANYGYTF
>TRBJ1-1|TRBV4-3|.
CASSQDMGGAEAFF
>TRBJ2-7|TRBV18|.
CASSPGAGEYEQYF
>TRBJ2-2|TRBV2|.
CASGDLNTGELFF
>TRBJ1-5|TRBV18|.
CASSIKDNQPQHF
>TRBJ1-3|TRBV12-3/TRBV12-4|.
CASSFGQPTIYF
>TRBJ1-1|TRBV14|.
CASSQGWGRAFF
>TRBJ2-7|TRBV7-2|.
CASSLKASISYEQYF
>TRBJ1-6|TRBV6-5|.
CASSPGGREGSPLHF
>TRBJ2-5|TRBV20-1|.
CSARDQQTQYF
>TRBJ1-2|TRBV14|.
CASSQDLEGYYGYTF
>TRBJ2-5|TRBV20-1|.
CSASPQETQYF
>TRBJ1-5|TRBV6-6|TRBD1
CASSSSRGLQPQHF
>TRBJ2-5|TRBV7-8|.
CASSLLDSQETQYF
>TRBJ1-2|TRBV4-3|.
CASSQDFRVGYGYTF
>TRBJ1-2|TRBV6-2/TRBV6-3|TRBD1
CASSSTIQTGNYGYTF
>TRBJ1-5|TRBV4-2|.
CASSPQGGAQEPQHF
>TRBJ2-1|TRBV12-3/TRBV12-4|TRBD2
CASSTTSGGSWNEQFF
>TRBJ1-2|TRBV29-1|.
CSVDSFNYGYTF
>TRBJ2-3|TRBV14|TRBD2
CASTRGRREGLDTQYF
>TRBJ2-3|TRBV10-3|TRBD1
CAISGGTEFTQYF
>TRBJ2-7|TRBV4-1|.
CASGPPGSSYEQYF
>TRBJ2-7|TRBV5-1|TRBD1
CASSLFGQVVDEQYF
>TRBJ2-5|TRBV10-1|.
CASSAHDTKTQYF
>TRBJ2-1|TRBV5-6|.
CASRDYGRNEQFF
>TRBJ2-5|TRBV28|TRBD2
CATGRGGTQYF
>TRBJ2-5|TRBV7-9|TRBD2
CASSSLAGGIETQYF
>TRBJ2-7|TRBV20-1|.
CSARDGRPEQYF
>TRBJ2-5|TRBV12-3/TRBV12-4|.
CASSLTMGTQYF
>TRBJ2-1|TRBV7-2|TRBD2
CASDMGLSVVNEQFF
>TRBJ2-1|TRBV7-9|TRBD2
CASSYWVTSGRPNEQFF
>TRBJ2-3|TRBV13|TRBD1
CASSSDLPGQGLTGGFGDTQYF
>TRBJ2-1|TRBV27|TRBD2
CASSLSWTRGGNEQFF
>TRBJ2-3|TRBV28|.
CASSAGHARTDTQYF
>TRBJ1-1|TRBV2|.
CASSPDSHTEAFF
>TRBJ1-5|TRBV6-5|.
CASSYAGPQSNQPQHF
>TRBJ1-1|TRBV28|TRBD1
CASSLYPLTGDRNTEAFF
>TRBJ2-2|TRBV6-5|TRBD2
CASSYSASGRAGLFF
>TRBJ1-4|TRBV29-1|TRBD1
CSARLRQGEYEKLFF
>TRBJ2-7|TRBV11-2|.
CASSLLSRGGEQYF
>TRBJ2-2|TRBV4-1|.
CASSQMVTGELFF
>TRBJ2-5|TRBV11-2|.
CASSLGLQRYF
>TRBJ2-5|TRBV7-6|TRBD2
CASSSYSGRGETQYF
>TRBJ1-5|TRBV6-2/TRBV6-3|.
CASSYSSIQPQHF
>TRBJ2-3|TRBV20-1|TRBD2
CSAITSGITDTQYF
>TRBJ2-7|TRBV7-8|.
CASSTRTYEQYF
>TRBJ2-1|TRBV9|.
CASSGKQGDNEQFF